This T cell receptor beta chain was captured by sequencing in a study of T cell repertoires in cytomegalovirus infection. Study at large: CMV infection plus the matching HLA type was flagged by public TCR beta signatures. Study findings and constraints: HLA-C-restricted CMV clonotypes gave the most frequent clonotype in two of eight donors. Cumulative frequency of public TCR beta families picked out carriers of CMV plus the relevant HLA.

The CDR3 is made up of 16 amino acids. V dropped 5 bases and J dropped 3; count of bases not matched to a gene: 13. Per germline, CDR1 SEHNR and CDR2 FQNEAQ (reference sequence). This clonotype showed up just a few times. Its antigen is undetermined. Each CDR3 protein gets one entry after TCRdb re-called the reads with MiXCR. The sample holds approximately 250,000 distinct CDR3 sequences, over 20% seen once. The source is a human donor in good health (CMV status not recorded). Some clones in this sample may be carry-over from other donors' samples. The chain combines TRBV7-9 with TRBJ2-7; 7 nucleotides match TRBD2. The sample consisted of CD8+ T cells from PBMCs. The CDR3 sequence is CASSIGPTSAGYEQYF. For the CDR3, the DNA is TGTGCCAGCAGCATCGGGCCCACTAGCGCCGGCTACGAGCAGTACTTC.